The present T cell receptor beta chain was sequenced within a study of T cells in Graves' hyperthyroidism and ophthalmopathy. J lost 3 bases, V lost 8 bases, and 0 bases had no gene match. Germline V gene sequence: CDR1 MNHNS, CDR2 SASEGT. The CDR3 extends over 11 amino acids. Researchers took RNA transcripts and amplified the TCR beta CDR3 regions from them. HTBI primers drove first-round RT-PCR of the TCR CDR3. From the multiplex PCR reads, TCRdb called clonotypes with MiXCR, one entry per CDR3 protein. The sample gives hundreds of thousands of distinct CDR3 sequences, about a fifth of which show up once; about 4% is in the top ten.

The TCR comes from a woman aged 18 to 35 with Graves' hyperthyroidism. The chain recombines TRBV6-1 with TRBJ1-2; TRBD1 aligns across 7 bases. The sample was blood. CDR3 coding DNA: TGTGCCAGCGGGACAGACTATGGCTACACCTTC. As protein: CASGTDYGYTF.